The entry below gives a single T cell receptor beta chain sequence along with its context. Antigen unknown. The sample is drawn from a study of T cell repertoires in cytomegalovirus infection. For the study at large: TCR beta signatures that were public indicated CMV infection and matching HLA type.

Germline-derived CDR1 and CDR2 are MNHEY and SMNVEV (reference sequence). The CDR3 consists of 14 residues. V lost 8 bases, J lost 3 bases, and 13 bases lay in between. TCRdb itself ran the reads through MiXCR, one entry per CDR3 protein. In the table there are 750,000 to 950,000 distinct CDR3 sequences, approximately 32% of which are singletons. The specimen comprised cultured CD8+ T cells from PBMCs, sampled from culture after CMV antigen stimulation. This receptor was obtained from a human donor in good health (CMV status not recorded). Some clones in this sample may be carry-over from other donors' samples. V gene TRBV27 combines with J gene TRBJ1-4, with D perhaps TRBD1 (5 bases). The chain's CDR3 is CASALARANEKLFF. CDR3 DNA sequence: TGTGCCAGCGCCCTGGCCAGGGCTAATGAAAAACTGTTTTTT.